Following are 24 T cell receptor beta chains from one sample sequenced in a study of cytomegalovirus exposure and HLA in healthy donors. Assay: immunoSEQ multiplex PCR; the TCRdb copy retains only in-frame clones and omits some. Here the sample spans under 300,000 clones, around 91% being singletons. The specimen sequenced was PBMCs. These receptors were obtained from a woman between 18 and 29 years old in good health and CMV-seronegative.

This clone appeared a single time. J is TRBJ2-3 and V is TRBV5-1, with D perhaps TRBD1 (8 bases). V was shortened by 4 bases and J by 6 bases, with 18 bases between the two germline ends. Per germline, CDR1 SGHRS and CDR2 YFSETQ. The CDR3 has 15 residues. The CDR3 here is CASSPGGRGPDTQYF. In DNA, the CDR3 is TGCGCCAGCAGCCCGGGGGGCAGGGGGCCGGATACGCAGTATTTT.

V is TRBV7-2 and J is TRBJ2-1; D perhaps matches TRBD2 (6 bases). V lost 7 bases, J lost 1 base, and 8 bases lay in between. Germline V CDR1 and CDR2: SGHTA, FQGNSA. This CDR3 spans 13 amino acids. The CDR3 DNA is TGTGCCAGCATGGAGGGTTCCTACAATGAGCAGTTCTTC. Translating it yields CASMEGSYNEQFF. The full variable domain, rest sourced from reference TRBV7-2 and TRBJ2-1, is GAGVSQSPSNKVTEKGKDVELRCDPISGHTALYWYRQSLGQGLEFLIYFQGNSAPDKSGLPSDRFSAERTGGSVSTLTIQRTQQEDSAVYLCASMEGSYNEQFFGPGTRLTVL.

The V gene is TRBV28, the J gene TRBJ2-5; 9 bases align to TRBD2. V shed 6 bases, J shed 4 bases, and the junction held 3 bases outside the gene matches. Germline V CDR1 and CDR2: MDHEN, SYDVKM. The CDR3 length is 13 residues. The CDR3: CASSSGLAETQYF. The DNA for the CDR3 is TGTGCCAGCAGCTCGGGACTAGCAGAGACCCAGTACTTC.

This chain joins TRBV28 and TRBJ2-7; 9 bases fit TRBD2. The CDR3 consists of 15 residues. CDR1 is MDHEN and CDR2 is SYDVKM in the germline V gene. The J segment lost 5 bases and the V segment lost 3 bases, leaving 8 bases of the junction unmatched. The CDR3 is CASSFGRGGLHEQYF. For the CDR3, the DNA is TGTGCCAGCAGTTTTGGGCGGGGGGGCCTCCACGAGCAGTACTTC. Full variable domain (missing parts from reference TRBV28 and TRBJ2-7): DVKVTQSSRYLVKRTGEKVFLECVQDMDHENMFWYRQDPGLGLRLIYFSYDVKMKEKGDIPEGYSVSREKKERFSLILESASTNQTSMYLCASSFGRGGLHEQYFGPGTRLTVT.

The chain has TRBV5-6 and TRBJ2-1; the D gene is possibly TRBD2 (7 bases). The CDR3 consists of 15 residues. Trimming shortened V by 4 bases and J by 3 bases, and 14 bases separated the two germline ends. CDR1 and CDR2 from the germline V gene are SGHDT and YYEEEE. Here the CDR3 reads CASSLGGGDYNEQFF. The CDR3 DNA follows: TGTGCCAGCAGCCTGGGAGGGGGGGACTACAATGAGCAGTTCTTC. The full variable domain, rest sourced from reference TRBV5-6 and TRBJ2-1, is DAGVTQSPTHLIKTRGQQVTLRCSPKSGHDTVSWYQQALGQGPQFIFQYYEEEERQRGNFPDRFSGHQFPNYSSELNVNALLLGDSALYLCASSLGGGDYNEQFFGPGTRLTVL.

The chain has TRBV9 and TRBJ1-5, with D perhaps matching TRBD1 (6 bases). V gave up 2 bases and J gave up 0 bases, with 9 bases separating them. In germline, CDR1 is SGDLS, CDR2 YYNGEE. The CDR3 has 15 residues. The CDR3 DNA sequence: TGTGCCAGCAGCGTCACAGGGAATAGCAATCAGCCCCAGCATTTT. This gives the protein CASSVTGNSNQPQHF.

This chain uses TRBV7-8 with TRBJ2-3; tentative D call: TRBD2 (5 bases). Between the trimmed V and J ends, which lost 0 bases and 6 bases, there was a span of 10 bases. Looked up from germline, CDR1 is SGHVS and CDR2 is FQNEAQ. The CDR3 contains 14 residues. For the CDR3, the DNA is TGTGCCAGCAGCTTAGCGAGGGCGGCGGATACGCAGTATTTT. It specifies CASSLARAADTQYF.

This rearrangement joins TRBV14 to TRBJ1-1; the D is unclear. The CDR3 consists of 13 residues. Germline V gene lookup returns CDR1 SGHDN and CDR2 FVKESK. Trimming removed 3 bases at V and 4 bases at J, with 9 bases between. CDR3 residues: CASSQEGLTEAFF. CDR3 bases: TGTGCCAGCAGCCAGGAGGGCCTCACTGAAGCTTTCTTT.

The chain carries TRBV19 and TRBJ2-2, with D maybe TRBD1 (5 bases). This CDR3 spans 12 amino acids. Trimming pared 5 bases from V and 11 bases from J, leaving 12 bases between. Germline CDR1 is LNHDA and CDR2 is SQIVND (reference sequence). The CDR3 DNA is TGTGCCAGTAGTCAGCAGGGTCTAGAGCTGTTTTTT. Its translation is CASSQQGLELFF.

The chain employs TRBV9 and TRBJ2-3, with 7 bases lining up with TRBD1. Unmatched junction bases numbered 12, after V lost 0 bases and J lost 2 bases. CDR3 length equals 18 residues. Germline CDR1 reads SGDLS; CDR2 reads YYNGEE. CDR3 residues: CASSVAPGDRQSTDTQYF. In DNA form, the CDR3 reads TGTGCCAGCAGCGTAGCCCCAGGGGACAGACAATCCACAGATACGCAGTATTTT.

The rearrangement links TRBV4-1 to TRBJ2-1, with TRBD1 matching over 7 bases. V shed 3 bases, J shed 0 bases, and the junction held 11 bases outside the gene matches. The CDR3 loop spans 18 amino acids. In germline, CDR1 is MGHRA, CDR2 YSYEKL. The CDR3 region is CASSQALHPGGSYNEQFF. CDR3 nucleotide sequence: TGCGCCAGCAGCCAGGCCCTGCATCCAGGGGGCTCCTACAATGAGCAGTTCTTC.

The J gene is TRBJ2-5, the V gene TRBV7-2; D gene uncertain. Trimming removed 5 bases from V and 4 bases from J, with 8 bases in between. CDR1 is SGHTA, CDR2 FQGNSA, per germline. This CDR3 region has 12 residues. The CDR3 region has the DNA TGTGCCAGCAGCCGGAGCAGAGAGACCCAGTACTTC. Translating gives CASSRSRETQYF.

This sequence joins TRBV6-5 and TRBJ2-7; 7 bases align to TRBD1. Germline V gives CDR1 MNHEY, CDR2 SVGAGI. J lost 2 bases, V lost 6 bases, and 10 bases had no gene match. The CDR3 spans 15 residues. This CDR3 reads CASSWDSPNPYEQYF. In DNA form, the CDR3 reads TGTGCCAGCAGCTGGGACAGCCCGAACCCCTACGAGCAGTACTTC.

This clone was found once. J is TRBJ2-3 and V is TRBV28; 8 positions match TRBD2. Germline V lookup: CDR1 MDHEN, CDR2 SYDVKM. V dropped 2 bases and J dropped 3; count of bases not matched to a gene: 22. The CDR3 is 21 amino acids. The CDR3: CASSLVGGAGSLYLGTDTQYF. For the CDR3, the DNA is TGTGCCAGCAGTTTAGTCGGGGGGGCAGGGTCGCTCTACCTGGGTACAGATACGCAGTATTTT. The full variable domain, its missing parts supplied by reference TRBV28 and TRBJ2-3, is DVKVTQSSRYLVKRTGEKVFLECVQDMDHENMFWYRQDPGLGLRLIYFSYDVKMKEKGDIPEGYSVSREKKERFSLILESASTNQTSMYLCASSLVGGAGSLYLGTDTQYFGPGTRLTVL.

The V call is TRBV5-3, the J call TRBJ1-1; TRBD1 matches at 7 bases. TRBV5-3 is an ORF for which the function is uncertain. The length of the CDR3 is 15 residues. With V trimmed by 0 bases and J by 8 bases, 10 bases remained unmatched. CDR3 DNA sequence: TGTGCCAGAAGCTTGGGGAGGGGGCCCCGGCTCGAAGCTTTCTTT. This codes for CARSLGRGPRLEAFF.

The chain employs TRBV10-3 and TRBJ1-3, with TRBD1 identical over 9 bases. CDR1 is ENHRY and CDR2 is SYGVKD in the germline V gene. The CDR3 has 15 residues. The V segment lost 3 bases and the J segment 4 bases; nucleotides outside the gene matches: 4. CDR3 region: CAISDDRGEGNTIYF. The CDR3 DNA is TGTGCCATCAGTGACGACAGGGGGGAAGGAAACACCATATATTTT.

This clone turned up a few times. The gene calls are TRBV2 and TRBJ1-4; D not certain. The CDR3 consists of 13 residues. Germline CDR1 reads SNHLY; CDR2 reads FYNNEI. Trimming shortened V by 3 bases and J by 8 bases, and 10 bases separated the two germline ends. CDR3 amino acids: CASSELALEKLFF. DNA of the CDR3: TGTGCCAGCAGTGAGCTTGCGTTAGAAAAACTGTTTTTT.

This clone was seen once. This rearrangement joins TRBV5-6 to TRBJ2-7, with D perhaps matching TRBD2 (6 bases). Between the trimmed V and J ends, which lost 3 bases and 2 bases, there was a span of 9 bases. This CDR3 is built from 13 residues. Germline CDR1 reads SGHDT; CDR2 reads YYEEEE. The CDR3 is CASSSGLTYEQYV. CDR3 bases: TGTGCCAGCAGCTCCGGACTAACCTACGAGCAGTACGTC.

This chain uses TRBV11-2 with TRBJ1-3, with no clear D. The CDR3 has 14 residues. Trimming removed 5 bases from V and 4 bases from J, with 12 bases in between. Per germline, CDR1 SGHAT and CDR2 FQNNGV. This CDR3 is CASSEGNRGNTIYF. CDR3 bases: TGTGCCAGCAGCGAGGGAAATCGCGGAAACACCATATATTTT.

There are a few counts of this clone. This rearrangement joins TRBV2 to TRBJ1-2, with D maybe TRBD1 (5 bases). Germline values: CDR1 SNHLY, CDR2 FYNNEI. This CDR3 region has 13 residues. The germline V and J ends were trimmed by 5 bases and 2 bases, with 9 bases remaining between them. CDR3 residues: CASSPDTNYGYTF. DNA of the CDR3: TGTGCCAGCAGTCCGGACACCAACTATGGCTACACCTTC. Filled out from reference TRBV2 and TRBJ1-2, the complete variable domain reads EPEVTQTPSHQVTQMGQEVILRCVPISNHLYFYWYRQILGQKVEFLVSFYNNEISEKSEIFDDQFSVERPDGSNFTLKIRSTKLEDSAMYFCASSPDTNYGYTFGSGTRLTVV.

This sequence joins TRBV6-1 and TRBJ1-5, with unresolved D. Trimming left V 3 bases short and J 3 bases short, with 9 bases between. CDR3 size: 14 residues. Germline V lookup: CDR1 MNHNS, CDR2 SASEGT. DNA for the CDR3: TGTGCCAGCAGTGAGCCCGGGGACAATCAGCCCCAGCATTTT. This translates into CASSEPGDNQPQHF.

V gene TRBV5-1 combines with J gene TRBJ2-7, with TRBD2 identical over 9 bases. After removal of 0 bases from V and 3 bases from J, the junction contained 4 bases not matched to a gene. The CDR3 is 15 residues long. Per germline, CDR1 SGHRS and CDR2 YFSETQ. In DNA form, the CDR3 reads TGCGCCAGCAGCTTGGGTAGCGGGGGAGTCTACGAGCAGTACTTC. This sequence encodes CASSLGSGGVYEQYF.

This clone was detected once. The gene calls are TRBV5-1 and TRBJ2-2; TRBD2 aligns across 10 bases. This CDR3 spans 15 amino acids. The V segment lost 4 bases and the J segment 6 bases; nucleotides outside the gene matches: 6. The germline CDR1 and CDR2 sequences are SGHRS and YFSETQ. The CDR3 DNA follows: TGCGCCAGCAGCCAAGGACTAGCGGTCCCCGGGGAGCTGTTTTTT. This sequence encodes CASSQGLAVPGELFF.

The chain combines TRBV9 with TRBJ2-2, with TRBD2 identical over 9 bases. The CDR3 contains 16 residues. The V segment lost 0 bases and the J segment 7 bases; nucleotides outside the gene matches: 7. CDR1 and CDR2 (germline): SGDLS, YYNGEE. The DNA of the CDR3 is TGTGCCAGCAGCGTAGGTGCGGGGGGGCATGTCGGGGAGCTGTTTTTT. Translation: CASSVGAGGHVGELFF.